Listed below are T cell receptor beta chains from one sample, sequenced in a study of identical twins. TCRdb itself ran the 5' RACE reads through MiXCR, one entry per CDR3 protein. The table lists about 460,000 distinct CDR3 sequences, about 14% of them singletons. The data also belong to a second study, concerning yellow fever vaccine responses in identical twins.

The specimen was CD4+ T cells sorted from blood. All receptors derive from a woman between 18 and 29 years old in good health. CDR3s include the opening cysteine and the closing phenylalanine or tryptophan. D genes are given only for firm matches. Size values are once, few and many counts, or a class for expanded clones, and some rows have none.

d_call	clone_size	v_call	j_call	cdr3_nt	cdr3_aa
TRBD1	once	TRBV7-6	TRBJ2-1	TGTGCCAGTCTAAGACAACCCATGCAGGGGGCGATCGATGAGCAGTTCTTC	CASLRQPMQGAIDEQFF
TRBD2	.	TRBV6-1	TRBJ2-1	TGTGCCAGCAGTGAGGCGGGACTAGCGGACAACAATGAGCAGTTCTTC	CASSEAGLADNNEQFF
.	.	TRBV28	TRBJ2-1	TGTGCCAGCAGTTTATCCAGGGACTCCTACAATGAGCAGTTCTTC	CASSLSRDSYNEQFF
.	.	TRBV2	TRBJ2-7	TGTGCCAGCATGGGCAGGGTGGTTTCCTACGAGCAGTACTTC	CASMGRVVSYEQYF
.	.	TRBV20-1	TRBJ2-5	TGCAGTGCTAGCCCTTCGGGGGAGCCTCTGCAAGAGACCCAGTACTTC	CSASPSGEPLQETQYF
TRBD1	.	TRBV18	TRBJ2-5	TGTGCCAGCTCAACCGAGACAGGGGGCGAAGAGACCCAGTACTTC	CASSTETGGEETQYF
TRBD2	few	TRBV27	TRBJ2-1	TGTGCCAGCAGTCCACTAGCGGGAGGGCGTATAAGGGATGAGCAGTTCTTC	CASSPLAGGRIRDEQFF
.	few	TRBV5-1	TRBJ2-2	TGCGCCAGCGGACCTAACGAGAACACCGGGGAGCTGTTTTTT	CASGPNENTGELFF
TRBD2	.	TRBV20-1	TRBJ2-5	TGCAGTGCTCGCCCGGCTAGCGGGTACCAAGAGACCCAGTACTTC	CSARPASGYQETQYF
.	few	TRBV11-2	TRBJ1-3	TGTGCCAGCAGCACCCCAGGACATCTCTCTGGAAACACCATATATTTT	CASSTPGHLSGNTIYF
TRBD1	many	TRBV12-3/TRBV12-4	TRBJ1-5	TGTGCCAGCAGTCCGGGACAGGCGAATCAGCCCCAGCATTTT	CASSPGQANQPQHF
.	few	TRBV5-1	TRBJ2-1	TGCGCCAGCAGCGGTTCAGGAGCCTACAATGAGCAGTTCTTC	CASSGSGAYNEQFF
.	few	TRBV7-9	TRBJ2-7	TGTGCCAGCAGCGTTAACAGGGCTGAGCAGTACTTC	CASSVNRAEQYF
.	few	TRBV4-3	TRBJ2-7	TGCGCCAGCAGCCAAGATCGAGTTGGCAGCTTATACTTTTACGAGCAGTACTTC	CASSQDRVGSLYFYEQYF
.	few	TRBV20-1	TRBJ2-5	TGCAGTGCCCCCCCCGGAACACCGTCCAGGGAGACCCAGTACTTC	CSAPPGTPSRETQYF
TRBD2	many	TRBV6-1	TRBJ2-1	TGTGCCAGCACGACGGGGACTAGCGGGAGCAATGAGCAGTTCTTC	CASTTGTSGSNEQFF
TRBD2	few	TRBV29-1	TRBJ2-7	TGCAGCGTCCGGACTAGCAGGAGCGAGCAGTACTTC	CSVRTSRSEQYF
TRBD2	few	TRBV6-2/TRBV6-3	TRBJ2-2	TGTGCCAGCAGCAAACTTAGCGGGAGAGGGACCGGGGAGCTGTTTTTT	CASSKLSGRGTGELFF
.	few	TRBV25-1	TRBJ2-7	TGTGCCAGCAGTCGAGGTGGGGGGGCCGAGCAGTACTTC	CASSRGGGAEQYF
.	.	TRBV7-9	TRBJ2-7	TGTGCCAGCAGCACCAGGGCCGCCCTTCCCTACGAGCAGTACTTC	CASSTRAALPYEQYF
.	few	TRBV5-1	TRBJ2-3	TGCGCCAGCAGCTTGGGACAGGGAGGAGCAGATACGCAGTATTTT	CASSLGQGGADTQYF
.	.	TRBV4-1	TRBJ1-4	TGCGCCAGCAGCCAAATGAGGATTGGGGCCCCGGGGATGGAAAAACTGTTTTTT	CASSQMRIGAPGMEKLFF
.	.	TRBV28	TRBJ2-1	TGTGCCAGCAGTTTTGGAGGCCAGATCAATGAGCAGTTCTTC	CASSFGGQINEQFF
.	.	TRBV19	TRBJ2-1	TGTGCCAGTAGTGGGGGACGTAACCCTTACAATGAGCAGTTCTTC	CASSGGRNPYNEQFF
.	.	TRBV5-1	TRBJ2-7	TGCGCCAGCAGCTTGGAGACAGAGGTTCGGTACTTC	CASSLETEVRYF
.	.	TRBV11-3	TRBJ2-1	TGTGCCAGCAGCCGAGGGGAACGGGGTACGTACAATGAGCAGTTCTTC	CASSRGERGTYNEQFF
.	.	TRBV7-3	TRBJ2-5	TGTGCCAGCAGCTTACTCCACAGGCTAGGGGAGACCCAGTACTTC	CASSLLHRLGETQYF
.	few	TRBV5-6	TRBJ2-3	TGTGCCAGCAGCTTGGATCCCCAGGGCAGGGATACGCAGTATTTT	CASSLDPQGRDTQYF
TRBD2	few	TRBV15	TRBJ2-4	TGTGCCACCAGCTCTTTTCGTGCGGGAGAGAGGAACATTCAGTACTTC	CATSSFRAGERNIQYF
.	few	TRBV7-9	TRBJ2-7	TGTGCCAGCAGCTCCCGGGCCCTAGATAGCGAGCAGTACTTC	CASSSRALDSEQYF
TRBD2	.	TRBV20-1	TRBJ2-7	TGCAGTGCTACCTCCGGGCTAGCGGGATACGAGCAGTACTTC	CSATSGLAGYEQYF
.	few	TRBV5-1	TRBJ2-1	TGCGCCAGCAGCTTGGTTTTTCGGGGAGGCAATGAGCAGTTCTTC	CASSLVFRGGNEQFF
.	few	TRBV7-2	TRBJ2-7	TGTGCCAGCAGCTTCAAAATCGAACTCTCCTACGAGCAGTACTTC	CASSFKIELSYEQYF
TRBD2	few	TRBV27	TRBJ2-1	TGTGCCAGCAGTTTATTCGGGACTAGCGGCTACAATGAGCAGTTCTTC	CASSLFGTSGYNEQFF
.	few	TRBV20-1	TRBJ2-1	TGCAGTGCTAGAGGTTTGGCGGTAGGCGGAACCCGAGGGAATGAGCAGTTCTTC	CSARGLAVGGTRGNEQFF
.	few	TRBV3-1	TRBJ2-7	TGTGCCAGCAGCCCCTCCGAGGGTCTAGCGATTTCCTACGAGCAGTACTTC	CASSPSEGLAISYEQYF
TRBD1	.	TRBV3-1	TRBJ1-3	TGTGCCAGCAGCCAAACCACAGGGGACACCATATATTTT	CASSQTTGDTIYF
.	few	TRBV6-2/TRBV6-3	TRBJ2-2	TGTGCCAGCAATCGACAGTTACCGGGGGAGCTGTTTTTT	CASNRQLPGELFF
TRBD1	many	TRBV7-8	TRBJ1-5	TGTGCCAGCAGCCTAAACAGGGGGCTACAGCCCCAGCATTTT	CASSLNRGLQPQHF
TRBD1	.	TRBV13	TRBJ2-1	TGTGCCAGCAGCGTCCGGGACAGGGTGGTCTTC	CASSVRDRVVF
.	.	TRBV2	TRBJ2-1	TGTGCCAGCAGCGACGAAGAACCTAGGGGTGAGCAGTTCTTC	CASSDEEPRGEQFF
.	once	TRBV11-2	TRBJ2-2	TGTGCCAGCAGCTTAGATAGTCGACCCCCGGCCGGGGAGCTGTTTTTT	CASSLDSRPPAGELFF
TRBD2	few	TRBV29-1	TRBJ2-1	TGCAGCGTTGGTATCGGACTAGCCTTAATTAATGAGCAGTTCTTC	CSVGIGLALINEQFF
.	many	TRBV6-5	TRBJ1-3	TGTGCCAGCAGTTCCGAGGGGTCTTCTCCTAACACCATATATTTT	CASSSEGSSPNTIYF
TRBD1	few	TRBV7-9	TRBJ2-2	TGTGCCAGCAGCTTGACTCAGGGGGCCTCCGGGGAGCTGTTTTTT	CASSLTQGASGELFF
.	.	TRBV5-1	TRBJ2-7	TGCGCCAGCAGCTTGAGGAGGGGGCAATACGAGCAGTACTTC	CASSLRRGQYEQYF
.	.	TRBV20-1	TRBJ2-1	TGCAGTGCTTCCTACAGGGGAGGTTACAATGAGCAGTTCTTC	CSASYRGGYNEQFF
.	few	TRBV7-9	TRBJ1-1	TGTGCCAGCCACCCCCCCCGGGGGCTGGGCACTGAAGCTTTCTTT	CASHPPRGLGTEAFF
TRBD2	few	TRBV18	TRBJ2-5	TGTGCCAGCTCAGGGGTCCCCGCGGGAGACCAGTACTTC	CASSGVPAGDQYF